What follows are 10 T cell receptor beta chains derived from one specimen sequenced in a study of PD-L1 blockade in urothelial cancer. Time point in this sample: pretreatment peripheral blood. Only in-frame clones appear in the TCRdb table, and some are missing; sequencing was by immunoSEQ multiplex PCR. The sample records tens of thousands of clones, about 83% being singletons. The specimen was PBMCs, collected around atezolizumab (anti-PD-L1) treatment. The receptors here all came from a man in his 60s with urothelial cancer.

This clone appeared a single time. V and J are TRBV6-6 and TRBJ2-2; 8 bases match TRBD1. This CDR3 is built from 15 residues. V shed 10 bases, J shed 5 bases, and the junction held 12 bases outside the gene matches. CDR1 and CDR2 (germline): MNHNY, SVGAGI (reference sequence). The CDR3 loop is CATSKQGAQTGELFF. DNA for the CDR3: TGTGCCACCAGCAAGCAGGGGGCGCAGACCGGGGAGCTGTTTTTT.

The chain links TRBV4-1 to TRBJ1-3; a possible D gene is TRBD1 (6 bases). This CDR3 spans 18 amino acids. Trimming left V 5 bases short and J 5 bases short, with 25 bases between. Germline V lookup: CDR1 MGHRA, CDR2 YSYEKL. The CDR3 is CASSSQRGTGLGRNTIYF. The CDR3 region has the DNA TGCGCCAGCAGCTCACAACGAGGCACAGGGCTAGGAAGAAACACCATATATTTT.

This clone was seen only once. The CDR3 nucleotides read TGTGCCAGTAGTATCCCGGGGTCCCGGGAGACCCAGTACTTC. Amino acids: CASSIPGSRETQYF. The rearrangement uses TRBV19 and TRBJ2-5; perhaps TRBD2 as D (5 bases). This CDR3 spans 14 amino acids. V gave up 3 bases and J gave up 5 bases, with 13 bases separating them. Germline-derived CDR1 and CDR2 are LNHDA and SQIVND (reference sequence).

The V and J genes are TRBV7-2 and TRBJ1-5; no clear D. Looked up from germline, CDR1 is SGHTA and CDR2 is FQGNSA. Trimming removed 3 bases from V and 0 bases from J, with 9 bases in between. The CDR3 has 15 residues. The CDR3 sequence: CASSFGYVSNQPQHF. The CDR3 DNA follows: TGTGCCAGCAGCTTCGGTTACGTTAGCAATCAGCCCCAGCATTTT.

V is TRBV7-9 and J is TRBJ1-1; 8 bases match TRBD1. Trimming cost V 5 bases and J 1 base; bases outside gene matches: 15. Germline V gene sequence: CDR1 SEHNR, CDR2 FQNEAQ (reference sequence). CDR3 length equals 18 residues. CDR3 DNA: TGTGCCAGCAGCGTGACAGGGGTTGGAACCAACAGGAACACTGAAGCTTTCTTT. Residues: CASSVTGVGTNRNTEAFF.

The CDR3 coding sequence is TGTGCCAGCAGCTTGGCCGGGGGGCACACTGAAGCTTTCTTT. This gives the protein CASSLAGGHTEAFF. The chain is built from TRBV5-6 and TRBJ1-1; TRBD1 is a possible D gene (6 bases). The CDR3 sequence is 14 residues long. CDR1 and CDR2 from the germline V gene are SGHDT and YYEEEE. Trimming removed 0 bases at V and 3 bases at J, with 9 bases between.

This chain joins TRBV2 and TRBJ2-5; D unresolved. V shed 4 bases and J shed 5 bases, with 11 bases lying between them. There are 13 residues in the CDR3. Germline V gene data show CDR1 as SNHLY and CDR2 as FYNNEI. This CDR3 is CASSVRVEETQYF. For the CDR3, the DNA is TGTGCCAGCAGTGTACGGGTAGAGGAGACCCAGTACTTC. Full variable domain (remainder filled in from reference TRBV2 and TRBJ2-5): EPEVTQTPSHQVTQMGQEVILRCVPISNHLYFYWYRQILGQKVEFLVSFYNNEISEKSEIFDDQFSVERPDGSNFTLKIRSTKLEDSAMYFCASSVRVEETQYFGPGTRLLVL.

This clone was seen just once. The V and J genes are TRBV4-1 and TRBJ2-7; 8 positions match TRBD1. In germline, CDR1 is MGHRA, CDR2 YSYEKL. The CDR3 extends over 15 amino acids. Losses at the gene ends were 5 bases for V and 5 bases for J; bases not matched to a gene: 11. The CDR3 DNA reads TGCGCCAGCAGCTTTAATCAGGGGGCTGGAAACGAGCAGTACTTC. It yields the protein CASSFNQGAGNEQYF.

CDR3 coding DNA: TGTGCCTGGAGTCTAGGCGTAGGTTCACCCCTCCACTTT. This sequence encodes CAWSLGVGSPLHF. The chain has TRBV30 and TRBJ1-6; D remains ambiguous. Germline V lookup: CDR1 GTSNPN, CDR2 SVGIG (reference sequence). The CDR3 length is 13 residues. The V end was cut by 2 bases, the J end by 9 bases, with 11 bases between.

In DNA, the CDR3 is TGTGCCAGCAGCTCGCCGGGACACACCAACTATGGCTACACCTTC. Translating it yields CASSSPGHTNYGYTF. This chain connects TRBV7-9 to TRBJ1-2, with D possibly TRBD1 on 6 matching bases. The CDR3 runs to 15 residues. CDR1 is SEHNR, CDR2 FQNEAQ, per germline (reference sequence). V dropped 4 bases and J dropped 2 bases, with 14 bases sitting between them.